The 31 T cell receptor beta chains below all came from one sample that was sequenced in a study of blood T cell repertoires in COVID-19. Only in-frame clones appear in the TCRdb table, and some are missing; sequencing was by immunoSEQ multiplex PCR. The sample shows about 120,000 clones, 76% of them seen only once. Sequenced: peripheral blood. Receptors originate from a woman at least 80 years old with acute or convalescent COVID-19.

CDR3 DNA sequence: TGTGCCAGCAGCTTAGCCCCCGGAGTTGGGGGGGAAGAGACCCAGTACTTC. Its protein product is CASSLAPGVGGEETQYF. The chain links TRBV7-2 to TRBJ2-5; TRBD2 matches at 7 bases. Germline V gives CDR1 SGHTA, CDR2 FQGNSA. The trim removed 0 bases at V and 3 bases at J, leaving 10 bases unmatched. The CDR3 consists of 17 residues.

V usage is TRBV28 and J usage is TRBJ2-7; D might be TRBD1 (6 bases). Trimming took off 7 bases at V and 3 bases at J, with 16 bases between the two ends. This CDR3 is built from 14 residues. Germline CDR1 reads MDHEN; CDR2 reads SYDVKM. The CDR3 protein is CASNSRGVNYEQYF. In DNA, the CDR3 is TGTGCCAGCAATTCCAGGGGAGTGAACTACGAGCAGTACTTC.

The gene calls are TRBV18 and TRBJ1-5; 7 nucleotides align to TRBD1. In germline, CDR1 is KGHSH, CDR2 LQKENI. There are 13 residues in the CDR3. V lost 3 bases to trimming and J lost 7 bases; unmatched junction nucleotides: 3. CDR3 in amino acids: CASSPGQNQPQHF. CDR3 DNA: TGTGCCAGCTCACCGGGACAGAACCAGCCCCAGCATTTT.

The chain employs TRBV5-4 and TRBJ2-5; 14 bases map to TRBD2. V was pared by 4 bases and J by 2 bases, with 1 base of the junction left unmatched. CDR3 length equals 15 residues. From germline, CDR1 is SGHNT and CDR2 YYREEE (reference sequence). Written as DNA, the CDR3 is TGTGCCAGCAGCCGACTAGCGGGGGGGCAAGAGACCCAGTACTTC. It codes for CASSRLAGGQETQYF.

This clone showed up just a few times. The chain has TRBV21-1 and TRBJ1-5; the table gives TRBD1 as D, unverified against the DNA. TRBV21-1 is a pseudogene locus. This CDR3 has 16 residues. CDR3 amino acids: CASSRGQTYSNQPQHF. DNA for the CDR3: TGTGCCAGCAGTCGGGGACAGACTTATAGCAATCAGCCCCAGCATTTT.

The chain couples TRBV23-1 to TRBJ2-1; D may be TRBD1 (6 bases). TRBV23-1 is identified as an open reading frame with a role that is uncertain. The ends were cut back, 0 bases at V and 0 bases at J, with 12 bases in the middle. This CDR3 is built from 17 residues. CDR3 residues: CASSQSRGASSYNEQFF. The DNA for the CDR3 is TGCGCCAGCAGTCAATCCAGGGGCGCCAGCTCCTACAATGAGCAGTTCTTC.

The chain has TRBV7-8 and TRBJ2-1; 7 bases line up with TRBD2. V trimming: 5 bases; J trimming: 12 bases; junction bases outside the gene matches: 19. CDR1 and CDR2 (germline): SGHVS, FQNEAQ. This CDR3 is 16 amino acids long. The CDR3 DNA is TGTGCCAGCAGCCTGAGGCGACAGCGGGAAACCTCTTTGCAGTTCTTC. It encodes CASSLRRQRETSLQFF.

This sequence joins TRBV28 and TRBJ1-6, with D unclear. The CDR3 spans 16 residues. The germline gives CDR1 MDHEN, CDR2 SYDVKM. V was clipped by 8 bases and J by 1 base, with 15 bases between them. CDR3 DNA: TGTGCCAGCCACTCGGGGTCGGGATCCTATAATTCACCCCTCCACTTT. It yields the protein CASHSGSGSYNSPLHF.

The chain links TRBV4-1 to TRBJ1-2, with 11 bases that match TRBD1. CDR1 and CDR2 (germline): MGHRA, YSYEKL. The CDR3 contains 15 residues. The junction had 0 bases not matched to a gene; V was cut back by 3 bases and J by 0 bases. The CDR3 DNA sequence: TGCGCCAGCAGCCAGGGACAGGGGGCTAACTATGGCTACACCTTC. Its protein is CASSQGQGANYGYTF.

This clone was seen a few times. The chain combines TRBV7-2 with TRBJ2-2; D is perhaps TRBD2 (6 bases). Germline CDR1 is SGHTA and CDR2 is FQGNSA. Trimming removed 1 base from V and 10 bases from J, with 13 bases in between. CDR3 length equals 14 residues. CDR3 sequence: CASSLGGGEEELFF. In DNA form, the CDR3 reads TGTGCCAGCAGCTTAGGTGGCGGGGAGGAGGAGCTGTTTTTT.

The CDR3 bases are TGTGCCAGCAGTTTGGCGGGTGCGAGCTCCTACGAGCAGTACTTC. Translating gives CASSLAGASSYEQYF. V is TRBV28 and J is TRBJ2-7; maybe TRBD2 (5 bases). V lost 3 bases to trimming and J lost 0 bases, with 12 bases between them. CDR1 and CDR2 (germline): MDHEN, SYDVKM. The CDR3 is made up of 15 amino acids.

The chain is built from TRBV5-5 and TRBJ1-5; maybe TRBD1 (6 bases). The CDR3 length is 15 residues. CDR1 is SGHKS, CDR2 YYEKEE, per germline (reference sequence). Trimming took off 3 bases at V and 3 bases at J, with 13 bases between the two ends. The CDR3: CASSWSRDTNQPQHF. The CDR3 DNA reads as TGTGCCAGCAGCTGGAGCCGGGACACCAATCAGCCCCAGCATTTT.

A few counts support this clone. The CDR3 nucleotides are TGTGCCAGCAGCTTGCGTACACTGAACACTGAAGCTTTCTTT. Protein product: CASSLRTLNTEAFF. The J gene is TRBJ1-1, the V gene TRBV5-4, with D uncertain. This CDR3 contains 14 residues. V lost 1 base, J lost 0 bases, and 7 bases lay in between. Germline CDR1 reads SGHNT; CDR2 reads YYREEE (reference sequence).

Here the CDR3 DNA reads TGTGCCAGCAGCCCAGGAGGGTCCGCGAACACCGGGGAGCTGTTTTTT. It yields the protein CASSPGGSANTGELFF. The gene calls are TRBV3-1 (or the pseudogene TRBV3-2) and TRBJ2-2, with D perhaps matching TRBD2 (6 bases). From germline, CDR1 is LGHDT and CDR2 YNNKEL (reference sequence). The CDR3 is 16 amino acids. Trimming cost V 4 bases and J 0 bases, with 12 bases left between them.

The gene calls are TRBV29-1 and TRBJ2-1, with D unresolved. V was cut by 4 bases and J by 7 bases, with 11 bases left in between. Germline lookup yields CDR1 SQVTM and CDR2 ANQGSEA. This CDR3 is built from 12 residues. The CDR3 loop is CSVVQVWNEQFF. The CDR3 DNA is TGCAGCGTTGTTCAGGTCTGGAATGAGCAGTTCTTC.

The V gene is TRBV5-4, the J gene TRBJ2-3; 7 positions match TRBD2. CDR1 is SGHNT and CDR2 is YYREEE in the germline V gene (reference sequence). J gave up 0 bases and V 0 bases, and 4 bases lay outside the gene matches. The length of the CDR3 is 16 residues. The CDR3 is CASSLAWRGSTDTQYF. The CDR3 DNA follows: TGTGCCAGCAGCTTGGCCTGGCGGGGGAGCACAGATACGCAGTATTTT.

This clone was seen just once. This chain joins TRBV29-1 and TRBJ1-4, with D unresolved. Germline CDR1 SQVTM, CDR2 ANQGSEA. The length of the CDR3 is 11 residues. Trimming shortened V by 4 bases and J by 6 bases, and 6 bases separated the two germline ends. The DNA of the CDR3 is TGCAGCGTTGGCGTTTATGAAAAACTGTTTTTT. It specifies CSVGVYEKLFF.

The chain links TRBV5-1 to TRBJ2-5; TRBD1 is a possible D gene (6 bases). The germline gives CDR1 SGHRS, CDR2 YFSETQ. This CDR3 has 15 amino acids. Trimming stripped 4 bases from V and 4 bases from J, with 17 bases between. The CDR3 nucleotides are TGCGCCAGCAGCACGGCCGGCTCAGGGGTAGAGACCCAGTACTTC. Its protein is CASSTAGSGVETQYF.

The chain combines TRBV11-1 with TRBJ2-7; a possible D gene is TRBD2 (5 bases). This CDR3 has 14 amino acids. Trimming shortened V by 0 bases and J by 5 bases, and 11 bases separated the two germline ends. Germline V gene sequence: CDR1 SGHAT, CDR2 FQDESV (reference sequence). The CDR3 coding sequence is TGTGCCAGCAGCTTAGCCCCTTTCGGGGACGAGCAGTACTTC. Amino acid sequence: CASSLAPFGDEQYF.

Only one count was recorded for this clone. The chain joins TRBV7-3 to TRBJ2-1; TRBD2 matches 8 bases. The trim removed 3 bases at V and 5 bases at J, leaving 6 bases unmatched. Germline-derived CDR1 and CDR2 are SGHTA and FQGTGA. The CDR3 contains 15 residues. DNA of the CDR3: TGTGCCAGCAGCTTTTCGGCGGGGGGCGACAATGAGCAGTTCTTC. Translating gives CASSFSAGGDNEQFF.

The chain recombines TRBV6-2 or TRBV6-3 with TRBJ2-7; 7 bases match TRBD2. Looked up from germline, CDR1 is MNHEY and CDR2 is SVGEGT. This CDR3 has 14 amino acids. Trimming at V came to 3 bases and at J to 5 bases, leaving 7 bases not matched to a gene. CDR3 DNA sequence: TGTGCCAGCAGTTATTATAAGGCGGGAGACGAGCAGTACTTC. Protein sequence: CASSYYKAGDEQYF.

This chain joins TRBV7-8 and TRBJ2-1; no definite D call. Trimming removed 2 bases from V and 5 bases from J, with 7 bases in between. Germline V lookup: CDR1 SGHVS, CDR2 FQNEAQ. The CDR3 covers 13 residues. The CDR3 DNA reads TGTGCCAGCAGCTTACGCCCAGACAATGAGCAGTTCTTC. This sequence encodes CASSLRPDNEQFF.

The chain has TRBV10-3 and TRBJ2-2, with TRBD1 matching over 8 bases. The CDR3 sequence is 15 residues long. Germline CDR1 reads ENHRY; CDR2 reads SYGVKD. With 7 bases clipped from V and 1 base from J, the junction kept 5 bases outside the gene matches. The chain's CDR3 is CAITAGTGNTGELFF. DNA for the CDR3: TGTGCCATCACCGCCGGGACAGGGAACACCGGGGAGCTGTTTTTT.

The V call is TRBV2, the J call TRBJ1-1, with D possibly being TRBD1 (5 bases). Between the trimmed V and J ends, which lost 6 bases and 5 bases, there was a span of 13 bases. The germline V gene encodes CDR1 SNHLY and CDR2 FYNNEI. The CDR3 loop spans 13 amino acids. The CDR3 DNA sequence: TGTGCCAGCAGGGGGGAGGTTCGAACTGAAGCTTTCTTT. Translated, it gives CASRGEVRTEAFF.

The chain employs TRBV11-2 and TRBJ1-1; 8 positions match TRBD1. CDR1 is SGHAT, CDR2 FQNNGV, per germline. The CDR3 covers 14 residues. The ends lost 5 bases at V and 5 bases at J; junction bases unmatched: 7. CDR3 in DNA: TGTGCCAGCAGCCCCCGGACAGGGAGGACTGAAGCTTTCTTT. It yields the protein CASSPRTGRTEAFF.

The chain carries TRBV28 and TRBJ1-6; 9 nucleotides align to TRBD1. Losses at the gene ends were 1 base for V and 9 bases for J; bases not matched to a gene: 10. The CDR3 consists of 17 residues. Germline loops: CDR1 MDHEN, CDR2 SYDVKM. This chain's CDR3 is CASSLFPGQGGGSPLHF. The DNA for the CDR3 is TGTGCCAGCAGTTTATTCCCGGGACAGGGTGGAGGTTCACCCCTCCACTTT.

This clone was seen once. The CDR3 protein is CASGDTGGDYGYTF. Here the CDR3 DNA reads TGCGCCAGCGGCGATACAGGGGGCGACTATGGCTACACCTTC. V and J are TRBV5-1 and TRBJ1-2; 9 bases agree with TRBD1. Germline CDR1 and CDR2: SGHRS and YFSETQ. The CDR3 runs 14 residues. The ends lost 7 bases at V and 3 bases at J; junction bases unmatched: 7. Full variable domain (remainder filled in from reference TRBV5-1 and TRBJ1-2): KAGVTQTPRYLIKTRGQQVTLSCSPISGHRSVSWYQQTPGQGLQFLFEYFSETQRNKGNFPGRFSGRQFSNSRSEMNVSTLELGDSALYLCASGDTGGDYGYTFGSGTRLTVV.

The chain couples TRBV29-1 to TRBJ1-2; 7 nucleotides agree with TRBD1. V trimming: 5 bases; J trimming: 6 bases; junction bases outside the gene matches: 6. This CDR3 region has 12 residues. The germline V gene has CDR1 SQVTM and CDR2 ANQGSEA. The CDR3, as DNA: TGCAGCGTTCTAACAGGGGAAAATGGCTACACCTTC. Protein sequence: CSVLTGENGYTF.

This clone was observed a single time. The chain employs TRBV5-4 and TRBJ1-6; D unresolved. In germline, CDR1 is SGHNT, CDR2 YYREEE (reference sequence). V was trimmed by 5 bases and J by 0 bases, leaving 9 bases between them. The CDR3 is 15 amino acids. In DNA, the CDR3 is TGTGCCAGCAGGGACGGGAGCTCCTATAATTCACCCCTCCACTTT. Protein sequence: CASRDGSSYNSPLHF.

The chain links TRBV11-3 to TRBJ2-1; D is perhaps TRBD1 (6 bases). Germline-derived CDR1 and CDR2 are SGHNT and YENEEA. V was trimmed by 5 bases and J by 5 bases, leaving 13 bases between them. The CDR3 has 14 residues. The CDR3 region is CASSRMTGNNEQFF. The CDR3 nucleotides read TGTGCCAGCAGCCGCATGACAGGAAACAATGAGCAGTTCTTC. Full variable domain (outside the CDR3, taken from reference TRBV11-3 and TRBJ2-1): EAGVVQSPRYKIIEKKQPVAFWCNPISGHNTLYWYLQNLGQGPELLIRYENEEAVDDSQLPKDRFSAERLKGVDSTLKIQPAELGDSAVYLCASSRMTGNNEQFFGPGTRLTVL.

V is TRBV18 and J is TRBJ1-3; possibly TRBD1 for D (5 bases). CDR1 is KGHSH and CDR2 is LQKENI in the germline V gene. The V end lost 3 bases, the J end lost 3 bases, and 9 bases lay between the germline ends. The length of the CDR3 is 14 residues. The CDR3 DNA reads TGTGCCAGCTCACCTACGACAGTTGGAAACACCATATATTTT. Its translation: CASSPTTVGNTIYF.